This T cell receptor (beta chain) originates from a study of blood T cell repertoires in COVID-19. Across the whole study: Material from acute and convalescent COVID-19 was sourced from the United States, Italy and Spain. T cells, B-cell-depleted T cells, or PBMCs supplied cDNA or gDNA.

Original handling: Researchers report that nucleated cell counts were estimated from reference gene primer amplification. Method: immunoSEQ multiplex PCR; TCRdb's copy keeps in-frame clones and lacks some. The DNA gave D and trimming, while V, J and clone size come from that table. The table records 90,000 to 100,000 clones, 70% to 85% of them present only once. The receptor comes from an older woman with acute or convalescent COVID-19. Input material: peripheral blood.

The CDR3 here is CASSQLYSRGDYNEQFF. CDR3 nucleotide sequence: TGCGCCAGCAGCCAGTTGTATTCCAGGGGGGACTACAATGAGCAGTTCTTC. The V and J genes are TRBV4-3 and TRBJ2-1; perhaps TRBD1 as D (7 bases). The CDR3 runs 17 residues. CDR1 and CDR2 from the germline V gene are LGHNA and YSLEER. Trimming left V 3 bases short and J 3 bases short, with 18 bases between.